This paragraph covers one T cell receptor beta chain sequence. Original data processing: Amplifying reference gene primers gave estimates of nucleated cell counts. TCRdb's copy holds only in-frame clones and misses some; the assay was immunoSEQ multiplex PCR. V and J calls and clone size come straight from that table; D and trimming were deduced from the DNA. The sample shows fewer than 200,000 clones, approximately 86% of them seen only once. The sample is drawn from a study of blood T cell repertoires in COVID-19. For the study at large: COVID-19 samples from acute and convalescent phases originated in the United States, Italy and Spain. Sources were T cells, B-cell-depleted T cells, or PBMCs; the material itself was cDNA or gDNA.

Germline lookup yields CDR1 SGHRS and CDR2 YFSETQ. This CDR3 is 14 amino acids long. V dropped 4 bases and J dropped 1; count of bases not matched to a gene: 5. This TCR came from a woman aged 55-70 years who had recovered from COVID-19. The chain is built from TRBV5-1 and TRBJ2-7; TRBD1 agrees at 7 bases. Sequenced input: peripheral blood. The CDR3 sequence is CASSPGTESYEQYF. DNA of the CDR3: TGCGCCAGCAGCCCAGGGACAGAGTCCTACGAGCAGTACTTC.